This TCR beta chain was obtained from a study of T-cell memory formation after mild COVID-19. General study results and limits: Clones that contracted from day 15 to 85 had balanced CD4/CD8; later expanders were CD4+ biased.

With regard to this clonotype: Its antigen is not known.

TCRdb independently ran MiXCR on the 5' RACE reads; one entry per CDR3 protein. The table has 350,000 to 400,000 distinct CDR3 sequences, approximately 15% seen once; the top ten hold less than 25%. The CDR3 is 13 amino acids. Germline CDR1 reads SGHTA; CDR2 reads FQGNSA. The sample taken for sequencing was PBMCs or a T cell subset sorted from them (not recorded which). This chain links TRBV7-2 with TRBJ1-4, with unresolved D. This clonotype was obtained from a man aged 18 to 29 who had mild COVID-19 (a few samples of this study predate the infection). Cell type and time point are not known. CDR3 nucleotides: TGTGCTACCGCAAGAGGGACTAATGAAAAACTGTTTTTT. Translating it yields CATARGTNEKLFF.